This T cell receptor (beta chain) was identified in a study of shared clonotypes between healthy human individuals (TCRdb year 2020). Concerning the study at large: The cohort included a few men and a couple of women between 18 and 49 years of age. Leukapheresis yielded between about 0.8 and 8.9 billion PBMCs per donor. For each donor, CD4 naive and CD4 memory were each given three plates, CD8 naive was given two plates, and CD8 memory was given one plate. Blood TCR repertoires of four to six healthy adults were deeply sequenced to estimate repertoire size and the extent of clonotype sharing between individuals. Libraries were prepared and TCR repertoires were sequenced by different laboratories using diverse techniques, in order to increase sequencing depth and limit assay-specific biases.

From the germline V gene, CDR1 is SNHLY and CDR2 is FYNNEI. From the cysteine through the phenylalanine, the CDR3 covers 14 amino acids. The DNA shown is the 42-base CDR3, in frame from base 1. V sheds 4 bases and J sheds 3 bases, leaving 11 bases between their ends. Using the deep immunoSEQ assay, multiplex PCR amplified TCR CDR3 regions from genomic DNA. Extracted genomic DNA from each cell subset was spread evenly across all wells of several immunoSEQ 96-well plates, with each plate serving as a replicate. For sorted subsets, each replicate PCR was loaded with approximately 200 ng genomic DNA, equivalent to about 30,000 T cell genomes. Purified libraries were quantified with a Qubit 3.0 fluorometer, sized on a Bioanalyzer 2100, and re-quantified with the KAPA Library Quantification kit. Every immunoSEQ 96-well plate was sequenced on a dedicated single-read 150-cycle Illumina NextSeq 550 flow cell. On the authors' methods: The immunoSEQ output contained only junctional sequences without quality scores, so filtering could not match that applied to full-length reads. Sequences were annotated with PyIR, a Python wrapper for IgBLAST v1.9, using IMGT germline references to assign V/J genes and CDR3. Reads with weak V/J assignments (E-value above 1e-6), missing CDR3, stop codons, out-of-frame junctions, or ambiguous translated residues were removed. V3J clonotypes were defined by identical inferred V gene, J gene, and CDR3 amino acid sequence. Percentage overlap between repertoires was computed as shared unique clonotypes divided by the size of the smaller repertoire. Repertoire richness was assessed with RTK rarefaction, the Chao1 estimator, and Recon v2.1 estimates of unobserved clonotypes. OLGA was used to compute generation probabilities for all TCRbeta clonotypes that the gDNA method yielded from a handful of donors. Not all clones reach the TCRdb copy of this immuneACCESS table, which keeps in-frame sequences only. Checked studies attribute under half of the gap to unresolved V genes and leave the rest unexplained. The DNA was the basis for D and trimming; V, J and clone size are from that table. Here the sample has about 1.1 million clones; approximately 80% occur a single time. Together, the top ten hold about 0.89% of the sample.

What the study reported, not specific to this receptor: Clonotypes shared by all four sorted-subset donors showed higher generation probabilities than non-shared clonotypes. Sharing across four donors was observed for around 5% of naive CD4, 3.5% of naive CD8, 2% to 2.5% of memory CD4, and 0.4% of memory CD8 clonotypes. The small number of donors limited the genetic and exposure-history diversity represented. Pairwise subsampling led to the expectation that sequencing depth would affect the degree of clonotype sharing among donors. Incomplete sequencing was indicated by rarefaction of sorted-subset datasets, despite the large sequencing depth. Sampling was restricted to blood, and TCR repertoires in tissue are likely to differ from TCR repertoires in blood. Naive subsets generally had larger estimated clonotype richness than memory subsets.

There are a few counts of this clone. The target of this receptor is not known. No base qualities exist here, and no much larger clone lies one base off it. The donors were healthy, HIV-negative adults who had no recently reported acute infections or vaccinations. All donors were Caucasian adults living in Nashville, Tennessee, USA. CD4+ T cells were enriched by magnetic negative selection, after which naive cells were positively selected on CD45RA and the negative fraction was taken as the memory subset. Blood was obtained by leukapheresis, after which PBMCs were separated by Ficoll-Histopaque density gradient centrifugation and cryopreserved in liquid nitrogen vapor phase. Analytical flow cytometry was used to check the purity and quantity of every magnetically sorted T cell population. Each sorted fraction had its genomic DNA isolated and then quantified by UV absorbance on a Nanodrop 2000c.

The source is a man aged 18 to 35 in good health. Some clones in this sample may be carry-over from other donors' samples. Input material: memory CD4+ T cells from PBMCs. The sample's cell subset or site, from its label and the paper: CD45RA-negative fraction. Recombination joined TRBV2 with TRBJ2-3; the D segment could be TRBD2, given 6 matching bases. The CDR3 is CASSAAGLTDTQYF. At the DNA level, the sequence is TGTGCCAGCAGTGCGGCGGGGCTGACAGATACGCAGTATTTT.